One TCR beta chain is described in this entry. It lacks a known antigen. Within one base of it there is no much larger clone, and no base qualities were kept. The data originate from a study of blood T cell repertoires in COVID-19 (dated by TCRdb to the early 2020s). Broadly, across the study: Samples from collaborators originated in the United States, Italy and Spain and spanned both the acute and convalescent phases of COVID-19. The prospective study material was composed of cDNA or gDNA derived from T cells, B-cell-depleted T cells, or PBMCs. Sample metadata almost always included a de-identified subject ID, COVID-19 status, age in years and sex. The samples were drawn from the first 160 participants of the ongoing ImmuneRACE study and from 1,200 or so subjects provided by 6 global collaborators. The dataset comprised deeply sampled blood TCRbeta repertoires from subjects exposed to, actively infected with, or recovered from COVID-19. The repertoires were made available in a free public database intended to serve as a resource for research on the immune response to SARS-CoV-2. Where available, HLA class I and class II types were taken from metadata supplied by the sample provider and were not determined by assay-based typing.

Study-level results and caveats: The amount of clinical and demographic metadata varied by source and participant and was provided uncurated.

Reading the germline V gene (reference sequence) gives CDR1 LNHDA and CDR2 SQIVND. Trimming takes 0 bases off V and 4 bases off J; junction bases not matched to a gene: 5. Counted from cysteine to phenylalanine, this CDR3 has 16 amino acids. Left in the record is the CDR3 DNA by itself, 48 bases read in frame from the first base. TCRbeta CDR3 regions were amplified from genomic DNA using the immunoSEQ Assay, a bias-controlled multiplex PCR. Turning to the authors' computational methods: Within the assay, amplification of reference gene primers was used to estimate how many nucleated cells each sample contained. Sequence reads were collapsed and filtered to measure the absolute abundance of every unique TCRbeta CDR3 rearrangement. For each sample, productive Simpson clonality was calculated as the square root of Simpson's diversity index across productive rearrangements. Not all clones reach the TCRdb copy of this immuneACCESS table, which keeps in-frame sequences only. Checked studies attribute under half of the gap to unresolved V genes and leave the rest unexplained. That table furnishes V, J and clone size, whereas the DNA furnished D and trimming. A total of approximately 200,000 clones appear in this sample, 85% to 90% of them only once. The leading ten clones occupy about 2.1% of the sample.

Participants in the prospective study were aged roughly 18 to 90 years, lived in under 30 United States geographic areas, and enrolled through a virtual design. To assign participants to cohorts, the prospective study relied on clinical history that participants themselves reported in a screening survey and a study questionnaire. In the prospective study, whole blood, serum and a nasopharyngeal or oropharyngeal swab were collected from each participant by mobile phlebotomists. Prospective study participants could optionally give additional blood draws and questionnaires over a 2-month period. Prospective study blood samples were shipped either frozen or at room temperature before DNA extraction.

Sequenced sample: PBMCs or T cells enriched from blood (not recorded which). This receptor chain uses TRBV19 and TRBJ2-1; the junction holds 8 bases that match TRBD2. This receptor was identified in a woman in her thirties or forties with acute COVID-19. The nucleotides read TGTGCCAGTAGTATAGATGGGACTAGATATTACAATGAGCAGTTCTTC. Translated, this is CASSIDGTRYYNEQFF.